Here is one T cell receptor (beta chain) with its context. Its matching antigen is unknown. With molecular barcodes, quantitative 5'-RACE was used to make the TCR beta libraries. TCRdb itself ran the 5' RACE reads through MiXCR, one entry per CDR3 protein. The data hold 400,000 to 450,000 distinct CDR3 sequences, with 17% observed a single time. The entry originates in a study of CD8 T cells in ankylosing spondylitis. Study-level findings and limits: Disease-linked clones bore a CD8+ phenotype and were relatively rare in peripheral blood. In the blood and synovial fluid of reactive arthritis, some motif variants had been previously reported. Seemingly characteristic of ankylosing spondylitis blood was a TCR beta motif consisting of roughly 8 highly homologous variants.

Germline lookup yields CDR1 MGHRA and CDR2 YSYEKL. The CDR3 runs 16 residues. Between the trimmed V and J ends, which lost 0 bases and 0 bases, there was a span of 8 bases. Sequencing was carried out using blood, either unsorted or a sorted T cell fraction (not recorded which). The TCR was taken from a male donor with ankylosing spondylitis. V is TRBV4-1 and J is TRBJ2-2; maybe TRBD2 (5 bases). In nucleotides, the CDR3 is TGCGCCAGCAGCCAAGATCCCGGGGCGAACACCGGGGAGCTGTTTTTT. Translated: CASSQDPGANTGELFF.